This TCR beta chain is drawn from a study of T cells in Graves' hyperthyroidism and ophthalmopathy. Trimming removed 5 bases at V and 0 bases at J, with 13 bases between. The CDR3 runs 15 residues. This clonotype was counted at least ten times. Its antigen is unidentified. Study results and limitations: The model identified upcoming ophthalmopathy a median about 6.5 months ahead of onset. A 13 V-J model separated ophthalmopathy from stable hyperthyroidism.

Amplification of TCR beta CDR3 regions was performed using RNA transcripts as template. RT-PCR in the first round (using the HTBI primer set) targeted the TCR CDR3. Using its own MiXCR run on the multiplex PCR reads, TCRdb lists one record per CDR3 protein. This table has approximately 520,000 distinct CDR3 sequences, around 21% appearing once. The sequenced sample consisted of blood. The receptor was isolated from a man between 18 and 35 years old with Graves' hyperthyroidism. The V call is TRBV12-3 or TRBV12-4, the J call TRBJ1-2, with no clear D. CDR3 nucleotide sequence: TGTGCCAGCAGTCCACAGCCCATAGCTAACTATGGCTACACCTTC. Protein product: CASSPQPIANYGYTF.